These 15 T cell receptor beta chains share one sample of origin, sequenced in a study of metastatic and nonmetastatic thyroid tumors. TCRdb re-called clones via MiXCR from the PCR reads. Of 3,000 to 4,000 clones listed, more than 30% were seen once; the top ten hold roughly 49%. Every patient underwent thyroid surgery untreated. Sequencing used tumor tissue. These TCRs come from a female donor with papillary thyroid cancer or a benign thyroid nodule (not recorded which). Some clones in this sample may be carry-over from other donors' samples.

V is TRBV24-1 and J is TRBJ1-2, with no clear D. V dropped 6 bases and J dropped 3 bases, with 13 bases sitting between them. This CDR3 contains 14 residues. Germline V gene lookup returns CDR1 KGHDR and CDR2 SFDVKD. CDR3 sequence reads: CATSNGSGYYGYTF. The CDR3 bases are TGTGCCACCAGTAATGGCTCGGGGTACTATGGCTACACCTTC.

The chain joins TRBV12-3 or TRBV12-4 to TRBJ1-6; D is possibly TRBD1 (5 bases). The CDR3 totals 12 residues. Trimming removed 8 bases from V and 9 bases from J, with 11 bases in between. The CDR3 coding sequence is TGTGCCAGCGGCAGGGAAGGTTCACCCCTCCACTTT. Protein sequence: CASGREGSPLHF.

The table lists this clone with a few counts. This chain links TRBV6-2 or TRBV6-3 with TRBJ2-2; weak D call: TRBD2 (6 bases). V gave up 6 bases and J gave up 7 bases, with 12 bases separating them. The CDR3 runs 13 residues. CDR1 and CDR2 (germline): MNHEY, SVGEGT. CDR3 in amino acids: CASRPSGGGELFF. CDR3 nucleotide sequence: TGTGCCAGCAGACCCTCCGGGGGCGGGGAGCTGTTTTTT.

This chain connects TRBV12-3 or TRBV12-4 to TRBJ2-2; 9 nucleotides line up with TRBD1. V was clipped by 5 bases and J by 1 base; unmatched bases: 2. The CDR3 sequence is 15 residues long. The CDR3 sequence is CASSRQGENTGELFF. The CDR3 DNA reads as TGTGCCAGCAGTAGACAGGGGGAGAACACCGGGGAGCTGTTTTTT.

V gene TRBV2 combines with J gene TRBJ2-7; TRBD2 matches at 9 bases. Germline trimming cut 7 bases from V and 2 bases from J; bases unmatched to any gene: 3. The CDR3 extends over 13 amino acids. The germline CDR1 and CDR2 sequences are SNHLY and FYNNEI. The CDR3 here is CASTGGRAYEQYF. In DNA, the CDR3 is TGTGCCAGCACCGGCGGGAGGGCCTACGAGCAGTACTTC. Complete variable domain (other parts from reference TRBV2 and TRBJ2-7): EPEVTQTPSHQVTQMGQEVILRCVPISNHLYFYWYRQILGQKVEFLVSFYNNEISEKSEIFDDQFSVERPDGSNFTLKIRSTKLEDSAMYFCASTGGRAYEQYFGPGTRLTVT.

The CDR3 region has the DNA TGTGCCAGCAGCTTAGGAGTAGGGACTAGCGGGGCCTACGAGCAGTACTTC. Translation gives CASSLGVGTSGAYEQYF. V and J are TRBV11-2 and TRBJ2-7; 13 nucleotides match TRBD2. Germline loops: CDR1 SGHAT, CDR2 FQNNGV. With 1 base clipped from V and 2 bases from J, the junction kept 5 bases outside the gene matches. This CDR3 comprises 17 residues.

The chain uses TRBV7-3 and TRBJ2-7; TRBD1 agrees at 8 bases. V lost 5 bases and J lost 5; bases outside the gene matches: 5. Germline V gene lookup returns CDR1 SGHTA and CDR2 FQGTGA. This CDR3 spans 13 amino acids. The CDR3 sequence: CASSTGQGNEQYF. In DNA form, the CDR3 reads TGTGCCAGCAGCACAGGACAGGGAAACGAGCAGTACTTC.

This clone has only a few counts. The chain links TRBV27 to TRBJ1-5, with unresolved D. V lost 4 bases and J 2 bases, leaving 6 bases between the germline ends. This CDR3 contains 13 residues. Germline values: CDR1 MNHEY, CDR2 SMNVEV (reference sequence). The CDR3 region is CASSSYGNQPQHF. The DNA of the CDR3 is TGTGCCAGCAGTTCGTATGGCAATCAGCCCCAGCATTTT.

This clone was seen more than once but under ten times. This chain uses TRBV6-1 with TRBJ2-1; 8 bases line up with TRBD1. CDR1 is MNHNS and CDR2 is SASEGT in the germline V gene. The CDR3 has 16 residues. Germline trimming cut 7 bases from V and 3 bases from J; bases unmatched to any gene: 11. CDR3 coding DNA: TGTGCCAGCACGATGACAGGGGCCGATTTCTACAATGAGCAGTTCTTC. This translates into CASTMTGADFYNEQFF.

Details on this clone: The junction does not match germline at one end; this may be a read error. The chain combines TRBV7-3 with TRBJ2-2; no clear D. The CDR3 runs to 12 residues. From germline, CDR1 is SGHTA and CDR2 FQGTGA. CDR3 DNA: TGTGCCATCAGCTTCGGGTCCGGGGAGCTGTTTTTT. Its protein product is CAISFGSGELFF.

The V call is TRBV28, the J call TRBJ2-7; D could derive from TRBD1 or TRBD2 (5 bases each). This CDR3 comprises 13 residues. Trimming took off 8 bases at V and 7 bases at J, with 18 bases between the two ends. The germline V gene has CDR1 MDHEN and CDR2 SYDVKM. The CDR3 bases are TGTGCCAGCCCTAACCCGGGGACGGGGGAGCAGTACTTC. Translating gives CASPNPGTGEQYF.

This rearrangement joins TRBV28 to TRBJ1-1; a weak D match, TRBD1 (6 bases). CDR1 is MDHEN and CDR2 is SYDVKM in the germline V gene. The CDR3 length is 13 residues. The ends were cut back, 6 bases at V and 10 bases at J, with 18 bases in the middle. The CDR3 region is CASRERGSSIAFF. The CDR3 DNA sequence: TGTGCCAGCAGAGAGAGGGGGAGCTCCATAGCTTTCTTT.

The V gene is TRBV9, the J gene TRBJ2-7; 9 bases agree with TRBD1. Germline V CDR1 and CDR2: SGDLS, YYNGEE. This CDR3 comprises 13 residues. V was pared by 4 bases and J by 8 bases, with 7 bases of the junction left unmatched. The CDR3 loop reads CASSPGGQGKQYF. The DNA of the CDR3 is TGTGCCAGCAGCCCCGGGGGACAGGGTAAGCAGTACTTC.

CDR3 sequence reads: CASSRAGTGGTYEQYF. The DNA of the CDR3 is TGTGCCAGCAGCCGGGCTGGGACAGGGGGTACTTACGAGCAGTACTTC. This rearrangement joins TRBV12-3 or TRBV12-4 to TRBJ2-7; the match to TRBD1 covers 11 bases. The CDR3 is 16 residues long. The V gene end was trimmed by 6 bases and the J gene end by 4 bases; junction bases not matched to a gene: 11.

This sequence joins TRBV20-1 and TRBJ1-2; 7 bases match TRBD1. The junction had 7 bases not matched to a gene; V was cut back by 1 base and J by 2 bases. From germline, CDR1 is DFQATT and CDR2 SNEGSKA (reference sequence). This CDR3 has 15 amino acids. The DNA for the CDR3 is TGCAGTGCTAGAGCCGCAAACAGGGGAAACTATGGCTACACCTTC. Its translation: CSARAANRGNYGYTF.